The entry that follows covers one TCR beta chain sequence. This specimen belongs to a study of cytomegalovirus exposure and HLA in healthy donors. 13 Jbeta primers and 60 Vbeta primers were used for the PCR. Clones were sequenced by immunoSEQ multiplex PCR, and TCRdb holds only the in-frame ones, with some missing. The sample table includes more than 95,000 clones. With V trimmed by 2 bases and J by 7 bases, 6 bases remained unmatched. The CDR3 extends over 14 amino acids. In germline, CDR1 is SGHNT, CDR2 YYREEE (reference sequence). Healthy bone marrow donors made up the donors. The rearrangement uses TRBV5-4 and TRBJ1-2; 9 bases are a match to TRBD1. The origin of this receptor is a man aged 30-40 years in good health and CMV-seronegative. Input material: PBMCs. DNA of the CDR3: TGTGCCAGCAGCTTCGTGACAGGGGGACCTGGCTACACCTTC. Amino acids: CASSFVTGGPGYTF. Drawing the rest from reference TRBV5-4 and TRBJ1-2, the complete variable domain is ETGVTQSPTHLIKTRGQQVTLRCSSQSGHNTVSWYQQALGQGPQFIFQYYREEENGRGNFPPRFSGLQFPNYSSELNVNALELDDSALYLCASSFVTGGPGYTFGSGTRLTVV.